Below are 23 T cell receptor beta chains sequenced from a single sample in a study of T cell changes during pregnancy in multiple sclerosis. Using immunoSEQ multiplex PCR, the repertoire was profiled, and TCRdb retains in-frame clones only, with some absent. The sample carries tens of thousands of clones, 92% recorded once. The specimen comprised CD4+ T cells from peripheral blood mononuclear cells, sampled after pregnancy. These receptors all come from a female donor with multiple sclerosis, enrolled in a pregnancy study.

The J gene is TRBJ2-7, the V gene TRBV4-1; possibly TRBD1 for D (7 bases). Germline V gene lookup returns CDR1 MGHRA and CDR2 YSYEKL. CDR3 size: 16 residues. V was trimmed by 1 base and J by 0 bases, leaving 13 bases between them. DNA of the CDR3: TGCGCCAGCAGCCAAGGTGCGGGACAGAGCTCCTACGAGCAGTACTTC. Its protein product is CASSQGAGQSSYEQYF.

This clone was seen once. V usage is TRBV28 and J usage is TRBJ1-4; 7 bases are a match to TRBD1. The V gene end was trimmed by 6 bases and the J gene end by 8 bases; junction bases not matched to a gene: 12. The CDR3 has 15 amino acids. Germline assignment: CDR1 MDHEN and CDR2 SYDVKM. In DNA, the CDR3 is TGTGCCAGCAGCGACCCCAGGGGGTCGGAGGAAAAACTGTTTTTT. Translation: CASSDPRGSEEKLFF.

The V call is TRBV5-4, the J call TRBJ2-2, with D tentatively TRBD1 (6 bases). Per the germline V gene, CDR1 is SGHNT and CDR2 is YYREEE (reference sequence). The CDR3 extends over 16 amino acids. V was clipped by 1 base and J by 1 base, with 11 bases between them. The CDR3 region is CASSLFKGQNTGELFF. Here the CDR3 DNA reads TGTGCCAGCAGCTTGTTTAAGGGACAGAACACCGGGGAGCTGTTTTTT.

This chain connects TRBV5-4 to TRBJ2-3; D perhaps matches TRBD2 (5 bases). Germline V gene lookup returns CDR1 SGHNT and CDR2 YYREEE (reference sequence). The CDR3 sequence is 15 residues long. V lost 1 base, J lost 2 bases, and 11 bases lay in between. The CDR3 is CASSLFGGSTDTQYF. The CDR3 nucleotides are TGTGCCAGCAGCTTGTTTGGCGGGTCCACAGATACGCAGTATTTT.

This chain links TRBV11-1 with TRBJ2-3; tentative D call: TRBD1 (5 bases). The CDR3 is made up of 15 amino acids. The ends were cut back, 1 base at V and 5 bases at J, with 13 bases in the middle. Germline V gene data show CDR1 as SGHAT and CDR2 as FQDESV (reference sequence). Written as DNA, the CDR3 is TGTGCCAGCAGCTTAGAAGTGTCCAGGGAAGATACGCAGTATTTT. It yields the protein CASSLEVSREDTQYF.

The chain carries TRBV9 and TRBJ1-4; TRBD1 is a possible D gene (6 bases). CDR1 SGDLS and CDR2 YYNGEE come from the germline V gene. Deletions cut 1 base from V and 5 bases from J, with 15 bases between. The CDR3 extends over 16 amino acids. CDR3 in amino acids: CASSVSPSRGNEKLFF. The CDR3 nucleotides are TGTGCCAGCAGCGTAAGCCCGAGTAGGGGGAATGAAAAACTGTTTTTT. Filled out from reference TRBV9 and TRBJ1-4, the complete variable domain reads DSGVTQTPKHLITATGQRVTLRCSPRSGDLSVYWYQQSLDQGLQFLIQYYNGEERAKGNILERFSAQQFPDLHSELNLSSLELGDSALYFCASSVSPSRGNEKLFFGSGTQLSVL.

The chain recombines TRBV18 with TRBJ2-6, with TRBD1 identical over 7 bases. The length of the CDR3 is 17 residues. V lost 2 bases and J lost 2; bases outside the gene matches: 6. Per the germline V gene, CDR1 is KGHSH and CDR2 is LQKENI. CDR3 sequence reads: CASSPLGQSAGANVLTF. CDR3 nucleotides: TGTGCCAGCTCACCATTGGGACAGTCGGCTGGGGCCAACGTCCTGACTTTC.

The chain recombines TRBV30 with TRBJ1-1; 9 nucleotides line up with TRBD1. The germline gives CDR1 GTSNPN, CDR2 SVGIG (reference sequence). The CDR3 length is 13 residues. The V and J ends lost 5 bases and 5 bases, in that order; junction bases with no gene match: 6. This CDR3 is CAWGQGQGTEAFF. The CDR3 bases are TGTGCCTGGGGACAGGGGCAAGGGACTGAAGCTTTCTTT.

The chain joins TRBV4-3 to TRBJ2-1; 7 nucleotides line up with TRBD1. The germline gives CDR1 LGHNA, CDR2 YSLEER. The J segment lost 9 bases and the V segment lost 3 bases, leaving 8 bases of the junction unmatched. The CDR3 contains 14 residues. CDR3 bases: TGCGCCAGCAGCCACACGACAGGGTCCCTTGAGCAGTTCTTC. It yields the protein CASSHTTGSLEQFF.

The CDR3 protein is CASRRDRGAYNEQFF. Written as DNA, the CDR3 is TGCGCCAGCAGACGGGACAGGGGGGCCTACAATGAGCAGTTCTTC. The J gene is TRBJ2-1, the V gene TRBV5-1; the match to TRBD1 covers 11 bases. The CDR3 covers 15 residues. Looked up from germline, CDR1 is SGHRS and CDR2 is YFSETQ. With 5 bases clipped from V and 2 bases from J, the junction kept 3 bases outside the gene matches.

The rearrangement joins TRBV29-1 to TRBJ2-3; TRBD2 agrees at 7 bases. Trimming cost V 4 bases and J 6 bases; bases outside gene matches: 10. The CDR3 has 14 amino acids. Germline-derived CDR1 and CDR2 are SQVTM and ANQGSEA. CDR3 sequence (DNA): TGCAGCGTTGCTAGGGCTAGCGGTCGGGATACGCAGTATTTT. It yields the protein CSVARASGRDTQYF.

The rearrangement joins TRBV7-2 to TRBJ1-2; D remains unclear. V was trimmed by 5 bases and J by 8 bases, leaving 12 bases between them. This CDR3 is built from 12 residues. From germline, CDR1 is SGHTA and CDR2 FQGNSA. The CDR3 DNA is TGTGCCAGCAGCGTCTCGATGAGGGGCTACACCTTC. This gives the protein CASSVSMRGYTF.

This chain connects TRBV30 to TRBJ1-2, with 9 bases that match TRBD1. This CDR3 has 13 residues. V was clipped by 0 bases and J by 8 bases; unmatched bases: 4. Germline V gives CDR1 GTSNPN, CDR2 SVGIG (reference sequence). CDR3 region: CAWSVQGAGGYTF. In DNA form, the CDR3 reads TGTGCCTGGAGTGTACAGGGGGCAGGGGGCTACACCTTC.

The CDR3 here is CASSSLGSPTDTQYF. The CDR3 nucleotides read TGTGCCAGCAGCAGCCTCGGGAGTCCCACAGATACGCAGTATTTT. The chain has TRBV6-1 and TRBJ2-3; tentatively, D is TRBD2 (6 bases). Trimming cost V 6 bases and J 2 bases, with 15 bases left between them. The CDR3 is 15 amino acids. Germline CDR1 and CDR2: MNHNS and SASEGT.

V usage is TRBV19 and J usage is TRBJ1-4; D might be TRBD1 (5 bases). CDR3 length equals 14 residues. The V gene lost 2 bases and the J gene lost 7 bases, with 11 bases spanning the gap. CDR1 and CDR2 from the germline V gene are LNHDA and SQIVND (reference sequence). This CDR3 reads CASSIQGSGEKLFF. DNA of the CDR3: TGTGCCAGTAGTATACAGGGCTCAGGTGAAAAACTGTTTTTT.

The genes are TRBV2 and TRBJ2-3, with 7 positions matching TRBD1. Germline V gene data show CDR1 as SNHLY and CDR2 as FYNNEI. The CDR3 totals 15 residues. V lost 5 bases, J lost 0 bases, and 5 bases stayed unmatched. CDR3 in amino acids: CASSKGQTSTDTQYF. The CDR3 DNA reads as TGTGCCAGCAGTAAGGGACAGACTAGCACAGATACGCAGTATTTT.

The chain combines TRBV4-1 with TRBJ2-7; D is unclear. The germline gives CDR1 MGHRA, CDR2 YSYEKL. The CDR3 has 13 residues. Trimming removed 1 base from V and 4 bases from J, with 8 bases in between. The CDR3, as DNA: TGCGCCAGCAGCCAAGTAGTTTTGTACGAGCAGTACTTC. It is translated as CASSQVVLYEQYF.

The CDR3 sequence: CASSPISGANVLTF. CDR3 in DNA: TGTGCCAGCAGCCCAATCTCTGGGGCCAACGTCCTGACTTTC. The chain employs TRBV7-2 and TRBJ2-6, with unresolved D. Looked up from germline, CDR1 is SGHTA and CDR2 is FQGNSA. The germline V and J ends were trimmed by 5 bases and 0 bases, with 5 bases remaining between them. This CDR3 is built from 14 residues.

This chain uses TRBV7-9 with TRBJ2-5, with TRBD2 identical over 10 bases. The germline gives CDR1 SEHNR, CDR2 FQNEAQ (reference sequence). CDR3 length: 14 amino acids. Trimming removed 4 bases from V and 5 bases from J; junction bases left unmatched: 4. CDR3 sequence reads: CASSSQAGGETQYF. In DNA form, the CDR3 reads TGTGCCAGCAGCTCTCAAGCGGGAGGGGAGACCCAGTACTTC.

The rearrangement links TRBV7-9 to TRBJ2-7; possible D gene TRBD1, 6 bases. Between the trimmed V and J ends, which lost 5 bases and 2 bases, there was a span of 13 bases. The CDR3 loop spans 14 amino acids. Germline assignment: CDR1 SEHNR and CDR2 FQNEAQ (reference sequence). CDR3 loop: CASSLGAYTYEQYF. The CDR3 DNA is TGTGCCAGCAGCCTGGGGGCCTACACCTACGAGCAGTACTTC. The entire variable domain, with the rest obtained from reference TRBV7-9 and TRBJ2-7, is as follows: DTGVSQNPRHKITKRGQNVTFRCDPISEHNRLYWYRQTLGQGPEFLTYFQNEAQLEKSRLLSDRFSAERPKGSFSTLEIQRTEQGDSAMYLCASSLGAYTYEQYFGPGTRLTVT.

This chain joins TRBV19 and TRBJ1-5, with a weak D call TRBD1 (5 bases). CDR3 length: 15 amino acids. CDR1 is LNHDA and CDR2 is SQIVND in the germline V gene (reference sequence). Trimming took off 5 bases at V and 4 bases at J, with 15 bases between the two ends. CDR3 DNA sequence: TGTGCCAGTAGTCCGGGACGGGGAGGTAATCAGCCCCAGCATTTT. Translating gives CASSPGRGGNQPQHF. Combining the CDR3 with reference TRBV19 and TRBJ1-5 gives the whole variable domain DGGITQSPKYLFRKEGQNVTLSCEQNLNHDAMYWYRQDPGQGLRLIYYSQIVNDFQKGDIAEGYSVSREKKESFPLTVTSAQKNPTAFYLCASSPGRGGNQPQHFGDGTRLSIL.

This clone is a singleton in its sample. The chain is built from TRBV21-1 and TRBJ1-4; the table names TRBD1, a call not compared with the DNA. TRBV21-1 is a known pseudogene. The CDR3 consists of 13 residues. CDR3 residues: CASSKDPGPKLFF. In DNA form, the CDR3 reads TGTGCCAGCAGCAAAGATCCAGGCCCAAAACTGTTTTTT.

The rearrangement joins TRBV19 to TRBJ1-1; possible D gene TRBD1, 6 bases. Germline V gene data show CDR1 as LNHDA and CDR2 as SQIVND (reference sequence). CDR3 length: 14 residues. V was cut by 9 bases and J by 3 bases, with 17 bases left in between. CDR3 nucleotide sequence: TGTGCCAGCGGACAGTTAAATGTGTACACTGAAGCTTTCTTT. This encodes CASGQLNVYTEAFF.